This T cell receptor (beta chain) emerged from a study of blood T cell repertoires in COVID-19. Germline-derived CDR1 and CDR2 are KGHSH and LQKENI. V shed 0 bases and J 0 bases; nucleotides not matched to a gene: 2. The CDR3 sequence is 17 residues long. Sequencing used immunoSEQ multiplex PCR; TCRdb keeps in-frame clones, though not all of them. The repertoire has approximately 170,000 clones, more than 85% of them found once; the top ten carry over 7%. This clone was detected once. The sequenced sample consisted of peripheral blood. This sequence was found in a woman of 80 years or more in a cohort sampled during active or convalescent COVID-19. The chain is built from TRBV18 and TRBJ2-6; 7 nucleotides align to TRBD1. Written as DNA, the CDR3 is TGTGCCAGCTCACCACCGACAGGGACCTCTGGGGCCAACGTCCTGACTTTC. Encoded protein: CASSPPTGTSGANVLTF.